This T cell receptor (beta chain) was identified in a study of identical twins. This clonotype has only a few counts. Its antigen remains unknown. Using its own MiXCR run on the 5' RACE reads, TCRdb lists one record per CDR3 protein. The sample contains roughly 250,000 distinct CDR3 sequences, 7.5% of which appear only once. V dropped 4 bases and J dropped 4 bases, with 14 bases sitting between them. Germline V gene data show CDR1 as SEHNR and CDR2 as FQNEAQ (reference sequence). This CDR3 is built from 14 residues. The study's findings and limits: Beta clonotypes that were abundant in cord blood contained fewer insertions, a pattern absent from memory repertoires.

These data are also associated with another study on yellow fever vaccine responses in identical twins.

The sequenced sample was CD8+ T cells sorted from blood. This TCR came from a woman aged 18-35 years in good health. The chain is built from TRBV7-9 and TRBJ2-7, with D possibly matching TRBD1 (7 bases). CDR3: CASSYSTGRYEQYF. CDR3 DNA: TGTGCCAGCAGCTACTCGACAGGGAGGTACGAGCAGTACTTC.